This TCR beta chain was captured by sequencing in a study of cytomegalovirus exposure and HLA in healthy donors. Study results and caveats: Later on, a genetic analysis was performed. It linked a missense variant in DCLRE1C with V- and J-gene trimming of TCR beta. Most CMV-associated TCR beta chains were later found to appear HLA-restricted.

To note about this clone: The antigen is undetermined.

The PCR used 60 Vbeta and 13 Jbeta primers. Here immunoSEQ multiplex PCR was the method, and the copy in TCRdb shows in-frame clones only, minus some. The sample records about 74,000 clones, more than 65% being singletons. The sample was PBMCs. The clonotype originates from a woman aged 40-49 years in good health and CMV-seropositive.

The CDR3 sequence: CASSLVAESQPQHF. In DNA, the CDR3 is TGTGCCAGCAGCTTAGTGGCAGAAAGTCAGCCCCAGCATTTT. The genes are TRBV7-2 and TRBJ1-5; D is ambiguous. From germline, CDR1 is SGHTA and CDR2 FQGNSA. V gave up 1 base and J gave up 6 bases, with 10 bases separating them. CDR3 length equals 14 residues. The entire variable domain, with the rest obtained from reference TRBV7-2 and TRBJ1-5, is as follows: GAGVSQSPSNKVTEKGKDVELRCDPISGHTALYWYRQSLGQGLEFLIYFQGNSAPDKSGLPSDRFSAERTGGSVSTLTIQRTQQEDSAVYLCASSLVAESQPQHFGDGTRLSIL.